These 14 T cell receptor beta chains were sequenced from one sample in a study of T cell changes during pregnancy in multiple sclerosis. Produced via immunoSEQ multiplex PCR; TCRdb's table is partial and in-frame only. The sample shows under 80,000 clones, 88% of them seen only once. This material consisted of peripheral blood, taken in the first trimester of pregnancy. The receptor set was obtained from a female donor with multiple sclerosis, enrolled in a pregnancy study.

The V gene is TRBV2, the J gene TRBJ2-7; possible D gene TRBD2, 6 bases. CDR3 length: 15 residues. Germline V gene sequence: CDR1 SNHLY, CDR2 FYNNEI. The V end lost 5 bases, the J end lost 2 bases, and 16 bases lay between the germline ends. The CDR3 here is CASSQSERATYEQYF. CDR3 nucleotide sequence: TGTGCCAGCAGTCAATCTGAGCGGGCTACCTACGAGCAGTACTTC.

In the case of this clone: Other DNA sequences within the sample encode an identical CDR3. This chain links TRBV30 with TRBJ2-7; possible D gene TRBD2, 5 bases. V lost 0 bases to trimming and J lost 0 bases, with 9 bases between them. The germline V gene has CDR1 GTSNPN and CDR2 SVGIG (reference sequence). CDR3 size: 14 residues. For the CDR3, the DNA is TGTGCCTGGAGTGTAGGTGGGAGCTCCTACGAGCAGTACTTC. Protein: CAWSVGGSSYEQYF.

About this clone: The sample has other DNA sequences that encode this CDR3 too. This CDR3 is CASSLGQGSGYTF. The CDR3 DNA follows: TGCGCCAGCAGCTTGGGGCAGGGTTCTGGCTACACCTTC. The chain combines TRBV5-1 with TRBJ1-2, with D tentatively TRBD1 (5 bases). Between the trimmed V and J ends, which lost 0 bases and 7 bases, there was a span of 10 bases. Germline V lookup: CDR1 SGHRS, CDR2 YFSETQ. The CDR3 spans 13 residues.

The chain uses TRBV28 and TRBJ1-2; D may be TRBD1 (5 bases). The V gene lost 6 bases and the J gene lost 4 bases, with 18 bases spanning the gap. Looked up from germline, CDR1 is MDHEN and CDR2 is SYDVKM. This CDR3 comprises 15 residues. The CDR3 nucleotides read TGTGCCAGCAGCCGCCGGGACTTAGACCGCTATGGCTACACCTTC. Translation gives CASSRRDLDRYGYTF.

This sequence joins TRBV5-1 and TRBJ2-2, with 13 bases aligning to TRBD2. Unmatched junction bases numbered 7, after V lost 5 bases and J lost 6 bases. Germline-derived CDR1 and CDR2 are SGHRS and YFSETQ. This CDR3 contains 16 residues. CDR3 nucleotide sequence: TGCGCCAGCAGACTAGCGGGAGGGCCCGCATCCGGGGAGCTGTTTTTT. It is translated as CASRLAGGPASGELFF.

V usage is TRBV19 and J usage is TRBJ1-4; TRBD1 matches at 12 bases. The CDR3 sequence is 14 residues long. Per germline, CDR1 LNHDA and CDR2 SQIVND (reference sequence). The ends lost 5 bases at V and 13 bases at J; junction bases unmatched: 8. The DNA for the CDR3 is TGTGCCAGTAGTCCGGGACAGGGGGCTCCAAGACTGTTTTTT. It codes for CASSPGQGAPRLFF.

The chain links TRBV16 to TRBJ1-1, with D perhaps TRBD1 (5 bases). The V end lost 1 base, the J end lost 11 bases, and 17 bases lay between the germline ends. CDR3 length: 14 amino acids. The V gene's germline CDR1 is KGHSY and CDR2 FQNENV. The CDR3 nucleotides read TGTGCCAGCAGCCAATTACAGGACGGTGGTGGGGCTTTCTTT. As protein: CASSQLQDGGGAFF. Full variable domain (outside the CDR3, taken from reference TRBV16 and TRBJ1-1): GEEVAQTPKHLVRGEGQKAKLYCAPIKGHSYVFWYQQVLKNEFKFLISFQNENVFDETGMPKERFSAKCLPNSPCSLEIQATKLEDSAVYFCASSQLQDGGGAFFGQGTRLTVV.

This clone was recorded once. The genes are TRBV28 and TRBJ2-1, with 11 positions matching TRBD2. The CDR3 extends over 16 amino acids. Germline CDR1 reads MDHEN; CDR2 reads SYDVKM. After removal of 5 bases from V and 3 bases from J, the junction contained 6 bases not matched to a gene. For the CDR3, the DNA is TGTGCCAGCAGTGAGTCCGGGACTAGCGGCTACAATGAGCAGTTCTTC. Its translation: CASSESGTSGYNEQFF.

This clone was recorded only once. The J gene is TRBJ2-4, the V gene TRBV27; D might be TRBD1 (6 bases). The germline V gene encodes CDR1 MNHEY and CDR2 SMNVEV (reference sequence). V shed 4 bases and J shed 0 bases, with 19 bases lying between them. The CDR3 has 18 residues. DNA of the CDR3: TGTGCCAGCAGTTCCCAATACGGACAGAATCTAGCCAAAAACATTCAGTACTTC. Its protein product is CASSSQYGQNLAKNIQYF.

V is TRBV5-4 and J is TRBJ2-3; 8 bases map to TRBD2. The germline V gene has CDR1 SGHNT and CDR2 YYREEE (reference sequence). V was clipped by 3 bases and J by 1 base; unmatched bases: 4. The CDR3 has 15 residues. The CDR3: CASSSSAGGTDTQYF. The CDR3 DNA reads TGTGCCAGCAGCTCCTCAGCGGGGGGCACAGATACGCAGTATTTT. Full variable domain (outside the CDR3, taken from reference TRBV5-4 and TRBJ2-3): ETGVTQSPTHLIKTRGQQVTLRCSSQSGHNTVSWYQQALGQGPQFIFQYYREEENGRGNFPPRFSGLQFPNYSSELNVNALELDDSALYLCASSSSAGGTDTQYFGPGTRLTVL.

The chain carries TRBV4-2 and TRBJ1-2; D remains unclear. Germline values: CDR1 LGHNA, CDR2 YNFKEQ. V dropped 0 bases and J dropped 0 bases, with 17 bases sitting between them. The CDR3 contains 18 residues. DNA of the CDR3: TGTGCCAGCAGCCAAGATGTGGCAGTCAGATCTTCTAACTATGGCTACACCTTC. Amino acid sequence: CASSQDVAVRSSNYGYTF.

The V call is TRBV28, the J call TRBJ2-5; D is ambiguous. The CDR3 spans 15 residues. V was cut by 1 base and J by 2 bases, with 11 bases left in between. The germline CDR1 and CDR2 sequences are MDHEN and SYDVKM. CDR3: CASSLFGKLQETQYF. DNA for the CDR3: TGTGCCAGCAGTTTATTTGGAAAACTACAAGAGACCCAGTACTTC.

The chain employs TRBV7-6 and TRBJ2-1; D not certain. This CDR3 is 13 amino acids long. Trimming removed 5 bases at V and 9 bases at J, with 14 bases between. Germline V gene data show CDR1 as SGHVS and CDR2 as FNYEAQ. The CDR3 protein is CASSDARLAEQFF. DNA of the CDR3: TGTGCCAGCAGCGACGCTAGGTTAGCTGAGCAGTTCTTC.

The chain links TRBV21-1 to TRBJ2-1; TRBD2, the table's D call, lacks a check against the DNA. TRBV21-1 corresponds to a pseudogene. This CDR3 has 11 residues. The CDR3 bases are TGTGCCAGCAGCAAAGACCCGGGGAAGGTCTTC. Encoded protein: CASSKDPGKVF.